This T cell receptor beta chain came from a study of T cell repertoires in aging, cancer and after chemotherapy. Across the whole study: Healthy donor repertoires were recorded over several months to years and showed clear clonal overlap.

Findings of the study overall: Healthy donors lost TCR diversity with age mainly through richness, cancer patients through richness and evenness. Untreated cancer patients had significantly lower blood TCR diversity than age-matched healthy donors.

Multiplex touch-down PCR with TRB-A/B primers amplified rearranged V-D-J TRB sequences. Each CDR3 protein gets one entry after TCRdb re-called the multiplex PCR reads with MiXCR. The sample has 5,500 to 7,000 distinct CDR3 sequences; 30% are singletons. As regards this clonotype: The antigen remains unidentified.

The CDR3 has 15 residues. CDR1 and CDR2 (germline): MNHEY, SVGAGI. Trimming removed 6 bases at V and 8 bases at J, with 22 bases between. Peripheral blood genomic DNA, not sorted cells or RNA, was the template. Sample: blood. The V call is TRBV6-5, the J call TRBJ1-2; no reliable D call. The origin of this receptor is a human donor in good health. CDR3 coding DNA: TGTGCCAGCAGCTCTTCCCTACACAGCTGGTTAGGCTACACCTTC. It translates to CASSSSLHSWLGYTF.